One and the same sample provided the 13 T cell receptor beta chains below, sequenced in a study of shared clonotypes between healthy human individuals. The data were produced by immunoSEQ multiplex PCR, yet TCRdb's version contains in-frame clones alone and is incomplete. This sample has 950,000 to 1,200,000 clones, with approximately 77% found just once. The sample taken for sequencing was memory CD4+ T cells from PBMCs. Subset reported: CD45RA-negative fraction. All receptors derive from a man younger than 35 in good health. Some clones in this sample may be carry-over from other donors' samples.

The chain carries TRBV6-5 and TRBJ1-1; no definite D call. V shed 6 bases and J shed 5 bases, with 13 bases lying between them. Germline V gene lookup returns CDR1 MNHEY and CDR2 SVGAGI. The CDR3 covers 13 residues. CDR3 sequence: CASRGCSATEAFF. As DNA, the CDR3 is TGTGCCAGCAGGGGGTGCTCAGCTACTGAAGCTTTCTTT.

The J gene is TRBJ1-2, the V gene TRBV5-4; 9 bases line up with TRBD1. The junction had 6 bases not matched to a gene; V was cut back by 4 bases and J by 2 bases. Germline CDR1 SGHNT, CDR2 YYREEE (reference sequence). The CDR3 length is 15 residues. In DNA, the CDR3 is TGTGCCAGCAGCATACCGACAGGGGGAAACTATGGCTACACCTTC. Residues: CASSIPTGGNYGYTF.

The genes are TRBV5-8 and TRBJ2-5, with 9 positions matching TRBD1. Looked up from germline, CDR1 is SGHTS and CDR2 is YDEGEE. The V and J ends lost 4 bases and 5 bases, in that order; junction bases with no gene match: 12. The CDR3 extends over 16 amino acids. The CDR3 is CASSQGQGPLGETQYF. The CDR3 nucleotides are TGTGCCAGCAGCCAGGGACAGGGACCCCTGGGTGAGACCCAGTACTTC.

This clone has only a few counts. The CDR3 loop reads CASSTSLIPGQTGYTF. CDR3 bases: TGTGCCAGCTCAACTTCCCTCATTCCGGGACAGACCGGCTACACCTTC. The chain recombines TRBV18 with TRBJ1-2; 7 bases agree with TRBD1. Looked up from germline, CDR1 is KGHSH and CDR2 is LQKENI. V trimming: 5 bases; J trimming: 8 bases; junction bases outside the gene matches: 17. There are 16 residues in the CDR3.

The chain joins TRBV23-1 to TRBJ2-5; 9 positions match TRBD1. TRBV23-1 is an ORF; its function is uncertain. The CDR3 spans 15 residues. The V gene end was trimmed by 8 bases and the J gene end by 2 bases; junction bases not matched to a gene: 9. The CDR3 bases are TGCGCCAGCCCACACCGGGACAGGGCTCAAGAGACCCAGTACTTC. This gives the protein CASPHRDRAQETQYF.

This chain uses TRBV28 with TRBJ1-2; D gene ambiguous. The V gene lost 6 bases and the J gene lost 4 bases, with 21 bases spanning the gap. The germline gives CDR1 MDHEN, CDR2 SYDVKM. CDR3 length: 16 residues. Here the CDR3 reads CASRAPDALEAYGYTF. The CDR3 region has the DNA TGTGCCAGCAGAGCCCCAGACGCCCTCGAGGCCTATGGCTACACCTTC.

The rearrangement uses TRBV5-4 and TRBJ2-7; D gene uncertain. Between the trimmed V and J ends, which lost 4 bases and 2 bases, there was a span of 7 bases. The germline gives CDR1 SGHNT, CDR2 YYREEE (reference sequence). The CDR3 length is 12 residues. The CDR3 here is CASSRLTYEQYF. The CDR3 region has the DNA TGTGCCAGCAGCCGATTAACCTACGAGCAGTACTTC.

Only a few counts were recorded for this clone. The rearrangement joins TRBV5-1 to TRBJ1-1; TRBD1 aligns across 8 bases. Germline-derived CDR1 and CDR2 are SGHRS and YFSETQ. V was clipped by 4 bases and J by 7 bases; unmatched bases: 6. The CDR3 consists of 13 residues. The CDR3, as DNA: TGCGCCAGCAGCGAACAGGGGGAGGGTGAAGCTTTCTTT. As protein: CASSEQGEGEAFF.

The chain links TRBV10-1 to TRBJ2-7; D is unclear. CDR1 and CDR2 (germline): WNHNN, SYGVQD (reference sequence). This CDR3 has 13 residues. V was clipped by 3 bases and J by 5 bases, with 11 bases between them. DNA for the CDR3: TGCGCCAGCAGTGATTTGGTATACCACGAGCAGTACTTC. Amino acid sequence: CASSDLVYHEQYF.

This clone was counted a few times. V gene TRBV29-1 combines with J gene TRBJ2-7, with 10 bases lining up with TRBD2. CDR3 length: 12 amino acids. The germline V gene has CDR1 SQVTM and CDR2 ANQGSEA. Unmatched junction bases numbered 7, after V lost 2 bases and J lost 12 bases. The CDR3 DNA reads TGCAGCGTTGAACTGGCTAGCGGGAGCAGGTACTTC. Translated, it gives CSVELASGSRYF.

The chain uses TRBV27 and TRBJ1-1, with 7 positions matching TRBD1. The CDR3 runs to 13 residues. Germline values: CDR1 MNHEY, CDR2 SMNVEV (reference sequence). J was trimmed by 3 bases and V by 6 bases; bases with no gene match: 4. In DNA form, the CDR3 reads TGTGCCAGCAGATTGGACAGGTACACTGAAGCTTTCTTT. Its translation: CASRLDRYTEAFF.

The chain employs TRBV7-9 and TRBJ2-3, with unresolved D. Germline V lookup: CDR1 SEHNR, CDR2 FQNEAQ (reference sequence). V was cut by 5 bases and J by 4 bases, with 7 bases left in between. CDR3 size: 12 residues. CDR3 residues: CASSNPADTQYF. CDR3 DNA: TGTGCCAGCAGCAATCCCGCAGATACGCAGTATTTT.

This clone came up many times. This chain joins TRBV5-1 and TRBJ1-4; 7 positions match TRBD1. J gave up 10 bases and V 4 bases, and 13 bases lay outside the gene matches. The germline V gene has CDR1 SGHRS and CDR2 YFSETQ. CDR3 length: 15 residues. The CDR3, as DNA: TGCGCCAGCAGCCTATCGACAGGGACGGTTGCAAAACTGTTTTTT. Protein: CASSLSTGTVAKLFF. The variable domain in full, with the rest retrieved from reference TRBV5-1 and TRBJ1-4, is KAGVTQTPRYLIKTRGQQVTLSCSPISGHRSVSWYQQTPGQGLQFLFEYFSETQRNKGNFPGRFSGRQFSNSRSEMNVSTLELGDSALYLCASSLSTGTVAKLFFGSGTQLSVL.